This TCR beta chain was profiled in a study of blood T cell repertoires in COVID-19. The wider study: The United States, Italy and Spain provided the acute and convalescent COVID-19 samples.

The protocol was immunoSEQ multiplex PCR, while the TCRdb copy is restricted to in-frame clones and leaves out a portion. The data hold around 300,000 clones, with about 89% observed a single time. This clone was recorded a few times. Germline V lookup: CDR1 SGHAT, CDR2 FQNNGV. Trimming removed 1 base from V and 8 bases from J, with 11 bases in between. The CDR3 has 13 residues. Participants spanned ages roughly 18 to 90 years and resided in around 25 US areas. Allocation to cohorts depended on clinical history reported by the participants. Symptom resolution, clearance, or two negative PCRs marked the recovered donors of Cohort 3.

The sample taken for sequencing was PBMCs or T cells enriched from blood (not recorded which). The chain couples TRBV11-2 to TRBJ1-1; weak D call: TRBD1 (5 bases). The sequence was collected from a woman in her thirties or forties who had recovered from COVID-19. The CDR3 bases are TGTGCCAGCAGCTTAGGCAGGGTAAGAGAAGCTTTCTTT. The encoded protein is CASSLGRVREAFF.